One T cell receptor beta chain is described in this entry. The sample originates from a study of radiotherapy plus CTLA-4 blockade in lung cancer. Libraries were prepared by immunoSEQ multiplex PCR; TCRdb keeps only in-frame clonotypes and omits some of them. This table has about 66,000 clones, about 80% appearing once. The sample consisted of peripheral blood, taken from a patient treated with radiotherapy plus ipilimumab. The receptor was isolated from a human donor with non-small cell lung cancer who had a partial response to radiotherapy plus ipilimumab.

This chain's CDR3 is CATRRGQSGGAGANVLTF. CDR3 in DNA: TGTGCCACCAGGCGTGGACAATCGGGGGGTGCTGGGGCCAACGTCCTGACTTTC. The chain combines TRBV7-8 with TRBJ2-6, with TRBD2 matching over 7 bases. CDR1 and CDR2 from the germline V gene are SGHVS and FQNEAQ. The CDR3 has 18 residues. V shed 10 bases, J shed 2 bases, and the junction held 17 bases outside the gene matches.